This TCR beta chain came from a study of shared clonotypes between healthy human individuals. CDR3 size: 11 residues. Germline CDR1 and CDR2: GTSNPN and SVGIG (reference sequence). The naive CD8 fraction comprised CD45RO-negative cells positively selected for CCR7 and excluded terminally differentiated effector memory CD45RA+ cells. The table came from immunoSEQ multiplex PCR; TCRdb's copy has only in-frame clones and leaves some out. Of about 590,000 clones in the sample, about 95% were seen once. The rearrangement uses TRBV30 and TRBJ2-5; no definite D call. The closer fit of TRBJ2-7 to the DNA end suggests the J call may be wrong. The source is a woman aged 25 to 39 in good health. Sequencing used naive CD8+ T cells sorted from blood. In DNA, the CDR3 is TGTGCCTGGAGTGCCCACTACGAGCAGTACTTC. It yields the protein CAWSAHYEQYF.